Listed below are T cell receptor beta chains from one sample, sequenced in a study of blood T cell repertoires in COVID-19. Here immunoSEQ multiplex PCR was the method, and the copy in TCRdb shows in-frame clones only, minus some. The table has about 160,000 clones, roughly 87% seen once; the top ten hold 3.5% to 4%. Sequencing was done on a sample of peripheral blood. The receptors were gathered from a woman aged 55-69 years who had recovered from COVID-19. CDR3s include the opening cysteine and the closing phenylalanine or tryptophan. A D gene is named only where the DNA matches it firmly. Rows give clone size only sometimes, using once, few, many, or a class for an expanded clone.

-,TRBJ1-4,-,TRBV28,CASGGEGRWKKLFF,TGTGCCAGCGGAGGGGAGGGACGATGGAAAAAACTGTTTTTT
TRBD2,TRBJ2-3,-,TRBV7-9,CASSLGLAASTDTQYF,TGTGCCAGCAGCTTAGGACTAGCGGCTAGCACAGATACGCAGTATTTT
TRBD1,TRBJ2-1,once,TRBV10-3,CAIKEGQYYNEQFF,TGTGCCATCAAAGAGGGACAGTACTACAATGAGCAGTTCTTC
TRBD1,TRBJ2-1,-,TRBV19,CATTNRQGGYNEQFF,TGTGCCACTACAAACCGACAGGGGGGGTACAATGAGCAGTTCTTC
-,TRBJ2-7,-,TRBV5-6,CASGSLGGYEQYF,TGTGCCAGCGGTTCCTTAGGAGGGTACGAGCAGTACTTC
-,TRBJ1-1,-,TRBV29-1,CSVEEGGDQYTEAFF,TGCAGCGTTGAAGAGGGGGGGGACCAGTACACTGAAGCTTTCTTT
-,TRBJ1-1,-,TRBV5-6,CASSFEGVAFF,TGTGCCAGCAGCTTTGAAGGAGTGGCTTTCTTT
TRBD2,TRBJ2-1,-,TRBV29-1,CSGLRGTSGYNEQFF,TGCAGCGGCCTTCGAGGGACTAGCGGCTACAATGAGCAGTTCTTC
-,TRBJ2-3,-,TRBV9,CASSAQTDTQYF,TGTGCCAGCAGCGCCCAAACAGATACGCAGTATTTT
TRBD2,TRBJ2-2,once,TRBV19,CASSTSGANTGELFF,TGTGCCAGTAGTACTAGCGGGGCGAACACCGGGGAGCTGTTTTTT
-,TRBJ2-5,-,TRBV28,CASGARQETQYF,TGTGCCAGTGGGGCCCGCCAAGAGACCCAGTACTTC
TRBD2,TRBJ2-7,-,TRBV28,CASSRGGGYEQYF,TGTGCCAGCAGTAGGGGCGGGGGCTACGAGCAGTACTTC
TRBD1,TRBJ1-2,-,TRBV7-9,CASSVDRGKYTF,TGTGCCAGCAGCGTCGACAGGGGAAAATACACCTTC
TRBD2,TRBJ2-5,-,TRBV5-1,CASRLAGPYQETQYF,TGCGCCAGCAGGCTAGCGGGTCCGTACCAAGAGACCCAGTACTTC
TRBD1,TRBJ1-1,-,TRBV19,CASMGTGEATEAFF,TGTGCCAGTATGGGAACAGGGGAGGCGACTGAAGCTTTCTTT
-,TRBJ2-3,-,TRBV19,CASQIGGIDTQYF,TGTGCCAGCCAGATAGGCGGGATAGATACGCAGTATTTT
-,TRBJ1-2,-,TRBV5-5,CASTRAADYGYTF,TGTGCCAGTACGAGGGCGGCGGACTATGGCTACACCTTC